The clone carrying this T cell receptor (beta chain) was detected only a few times. The data were taken from a study of neurological immune-mediated disorders. Unsorted libraries were generated from 2 million PBMCs held at -80 degrees C. V dropped 5 bases and J dropped 2; count of bases not matched to a gene: 9. This CDR3 has 16 residues. Per germline, CDR1 SEHNR and CDR2 FQNEAQ (reference sequence). The authors made cDNA by 5'RACE with 10-nucleotide random UMIs. The yield of each sequencing run was over 160 million TCR-beta sequences from 15-18 subjects. TCRdb independently ran MiXCR on the 5' RACE reads; one entry per CDR3 protein. The data contain some 20,000 distinct CDR3 sequences, 10% of them singletons.

The material sequenced was PBMCs. V and J are TRBV7-9 and TRBJ2-7, with TRBD1 identical over 10 bases. The TCR comes from a woman aged 60-75 years with HTLV-1-associated myelopathy (HAM/TSP). DNA of the CDR3: TGTGCCAGCAGCGCAGCCGGGACAGGGGACCCCTACGAGCAGTACTTC. Protein: CASSAAGTGDPYEQYF.